The present T cell receptor beta chain was sequenced within a study of shared clonotypes between healthy human individuals. CD8 cells regarded as naive lacked CD45RO, were positively chosen for CCR7, and omitted terminally differentiated effector memory CD45RA+ cells. Genomic DNA from each subset was divided evenly over several immunoSEQ plates. Assay used: immunoSEQ multiplex PCR; TCRdb lists only in-frame clones, some missing. The table has around 640,000 clones, 96% seen once. J was trimmed by 4 bases and V by 3 bases; bases with no gene match: 4. This CDR3 region has 15 residues. The germline V gene encodes CDR1 MDHEN and CDR2 SYDVKM.

This TCR was recovered from a woman aged 25 to 39 in good health. The sequenced material came from naive CD8+ T cells sorted from blood. The chain couples TRBV28 to TRBJ2-7, with 12 bases matching TRBD1. This chain's CDR3 is CASSFRDRGPYEQYF. CDR3 DNA: TGTGCCAGCAGTTTTCGGGACAGGGGGCCGTACGAGCAGTACTTC.